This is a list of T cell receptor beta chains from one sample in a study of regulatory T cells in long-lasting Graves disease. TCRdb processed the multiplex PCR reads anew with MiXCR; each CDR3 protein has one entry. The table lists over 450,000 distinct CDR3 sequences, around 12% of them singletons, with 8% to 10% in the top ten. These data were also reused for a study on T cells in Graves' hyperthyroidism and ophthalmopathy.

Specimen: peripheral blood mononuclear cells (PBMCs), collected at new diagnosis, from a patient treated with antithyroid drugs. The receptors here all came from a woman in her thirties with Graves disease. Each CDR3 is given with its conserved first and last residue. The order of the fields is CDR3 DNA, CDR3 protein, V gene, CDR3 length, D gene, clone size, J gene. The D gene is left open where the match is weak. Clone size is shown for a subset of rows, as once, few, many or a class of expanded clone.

CDR3nt: TGTGCCTGGAGCTACCTTAGAGGAGCCAAAAACATTCAGTACTTC; CDR3aa: CAWSYLRGAKNIQYF; v_gene: TRBV30; len: 15; d_gene: -; abundance: many; j_gene: TRBJ2-4
CDR3nt: TGTGCCACCAGTGATTTTCAGGGGGGCTCCTACAATGAGCAGTTCTTC; CDR3aa: CATSDFQGGSYNEQFF; v_gene: TRBV24-1; len: 16; d_gene: -; abundance: few; j_gene: TRBJ2-1
CDR3nt: TGCAGTGCTCGACAGGCGCCTGGAAACACCATATATTTT; CDR3aa: CSARQAPGNTIYF; v_gene: TRBV20-1; len: 13; d_gene: -; abundance: -; j_gene: TRBJ1-3
CDR3nt: TGTGCCAGCAGTTCCGCAAATATGAACACTGAAGCTTTCTTT; CDR3aa: CASSSANMNTEAFF; v_gene: TRBV12-3/TRBV12-4; len: 14; d_gene: -; abundance: once; j_gene: TRBJ1-1
CDR3nt: TGTGCCAGTAGTACCTTCGACAGGGGGCATCCCCACGAGCAGTACTTC; CDR3aa: CASSTFDRGHPHEQYF; v_gene: TRBV19; len: 16; d_gene: TRBD1; abundance: many; j_gene: TRBJ2-7
CDR3nt: TGTGCCACCAGTGATGGCCGGGGGGACGAGCAGTACTTC; CDR3aa: CATSDGRGDEQYF; v_gene: TRBV24-1; len: 13; d_gene: TRBD2; abundance: many; j_gene: TRBJ2-7
CDR3nt: TGCAGTGCTCAGATACAGGGTGCGGCAAGGTACGAGCAGTACTTC; CDR3aa: CSAQIQGAARYEQYF; v_gene: TRBV20-1; len: 15; d_gene: -; abundance: -; j_gene: TRBJ2-7
CDR3nt: TGTGCCAGCAGCCCCAAAGCGGGAGCCCAGTACAATGAGCAGTTCTTC; CDR3aa: CASSPKAGAQYNEQFF; v_gene: TRBV14; len: 16; d_gene: TRBD2; abundance: few; j_gene: TRBJ2-1
CDR3nt: TGTGCCAGCAGTTTACTCCCGGACCGCCTTAGTGAGCAGTTCTTC; CDR3aa: CASSLLPDRLSEQFF; v_gene: TRBV27; len: 15; d_gene: -; abundance: many; j_gene: TRBJ2-1
CDR3nt: TGTGCCAGCAGTTACTCGCCCGGGACACGCGGCCCGTTCTATAATTCACCCCTCCACTTT; CDR3aa: CASSYSPGTRGPFYNSPLHF; v_gene: TRBV6-5; len: 20; d_gene: -; abundance: many; j_gene: TRBJ1-6
CDR3nt: TGTGCCAGCAGTTTAAGGTTCAGAGGTAACGGGTTGAACACTGAAGCTTTCTTT; CDR3aa: CASSLRFRGNGLNTEAFF; v_gene: TRBV28; len: 18; d_gene: -; abundance: many; j_gene: TRBJ1-1
CDR3nt: TGTGCCTTGACCACAGTTTTATACTCCTACGAGCAGTACTTC; CDR3aa: CALTTVLYSYEQYF; v_gene: TRBV30; len: 14; d_gene: -; abundance: few; j_gene: TRBJ2-7
CDR3nt: TGTGCCAGCAGCTTAACACCGGGCGTCCAGCCCCAGCATTTT; CDR3aa: CASSLTPGVQPQHF; v_gene: TRBV7-8; len: 14; d_gene: -; abundance: many; j_gene: TRBJ1-5
CDR3nt: TGTGCCAGCAGTTTCCCCCTAACTAGCGGGAGGATCAACTCCTACAATGAGCAGTTCTTC; CDR3aa: CASSFPLTSGRINSYNEQFF; v_gene: TRBV28; len: 20; d_gene: TRBD2; abundance: -; j_gene: TRBJ2-1
CDR3nt: TGTGCCAGCACCACTCCCCCGGGATTCGAGCAGTACTTC; CDR3aa: CASTTPPGFEQYF; v_gene: TRBV11-1; len: 13; d_gene: -; abundance: many; j_gene: TRBJ2-7
CDR3nt: TGTGCCAGCAGCGTATTGACCACCGGGGCCAACGTCCTGACTTTC; CDR3aa: CASSVLTTGANVLTF; v_gene: TRBV9; len: 15; d_gene: -; abundance: few; j_gene: TRBJ2-6